These 4 T cell receptor beta chains were all obtained from the same sample, sequenced in a study of control samples from healthy donors and cancer patients. Assay used: immunoSEQ multiplex PCR; TCRdb lists only in-frame clones, some missing. The table lists about 50,000 clones, 94% of them singletons. Sequencing was done on a sample of blood. The source is a man aged 25-45 years in good health.

In this sample, this clone turned up once. The chain carries TRBV5-4 and TRBJ1-1; weak D call: TRBD1 (6 bases). The V end lost 1 base, the J end lost 1 base, and 11 bases lay between the germline ends. Germline lookup yields CDR1 SGHNT and CDR2 YYREEE (reference sequence). CDR3 length equals 15 residues. This CDR3 is CASSLNQGTNTEAFF. The CDR3 bases are TGTGCCAGCAGCTTGAATCAGGGGACGAACACTGAAGCTTTCTTT.

This clone has more than one count but fewer than ten. V is TRBV30 and J is TRBJ2-7; 10 nucleotides agree with TRBD2. V gave up 2 bases and J gave up 3 bases; unmatched junction bases: 7. Looked up from germline, CDR1 is GTSNPN and CDR2 is SVGIG (reference sequence). This CDR3 comprises 15 residues. DNA for the CDR3: TGTGCCTGGAGTCCCGGGACTAGCGCCCGCTACGAGCAGTACTTC. It yields the protein CAWSPGTSARYEQYF.

This rearrangement joins TRBV7-3 to TRBJ1-3; TRBD1 is a possible D gene (5 bases). This CDR3 region has 16 residues. V gave up 0 bases and J gave up 0 bases, with 9 bases separating them. CDR1 is SGHTA and CDR2 is FQGTGA in the germline V gene. Here the CDR3 DNA reads TGTGCCAGCAGCTTAACAGGGGCCGGCTCTGGAAACACCATATATTTT. It encodes CASSLTGAGSGNTIYF.

J is TRBJ2-4 and V is TRBV2, with D perhaps TRBD1 (6 bases). This CDR3 spans 15 amino acids. The V end lost 3 bases, the J end lost 3 bases, and 12 bases lay between the germline ends. Germline CDR1 and CDR2: SNHLY and FYNNEI. As DNA, the CDR3 is TGTGCCAGCAGTGATCTCAGGGGCGTCAAAAACATTCAGTACTTC. Encoded protein: CASSDLRGVKNIQYF.